The rows below give T cell receptor beta chains drawn from one sample of a study of radiotherapy plus CTLA-4 blockade in lung cancer. Using immunoSEQ multiplex PCR, the repertoire was profiled, and TCRdb retains in-frame clones only, with some absent. The sample has more than 65,000 clones; over 80% are singletons. Here the sequenced sample was peripheral blood, taken from a patient treated with radiotherapy plus ipilimumab. The receptors derive from a human donor with non-small cell lung cancer who had stable disease on radiotherapy plus ipilimumab. Each CDR3 is given without its conserved first and last residue. Not all rows give a size; the values are once, few, many and, for expanded clones, a class.

v_gene	abundance	j_gene	CDR3aa
TRBV4-2	-	TRBJ2-3	ASSQDLRQSTDTQY
TRBV30	-	TRBJ1-6	AWRGQGFSPLH
TRBV5-5	-	TRBJ2-5	ASSTRDSLPETQY
TRBV5-4	-	-	ASSLGGRERGEQY
TRBV11-1	once	TRBJ1-2	ASSREVPPNYGYT
TRBV15	-	TRBJ2-1	ATSRGVGEQF
TRBV30	-	TRBJ1-5	AWSVDDRVGQPQH
TRBV30	-	TRBJ2-5	AWRSQGKGETQY
TRBV5-6	once	TRBJ2-6	ASSRRHSGANVLT
TRBV6-5	-	TRBJ2-5	ASSWGTSGRGETQY
TRBV6-1	-	TRBJ1-1	ASSSTHRGEGL
TRBV25-1	once	TRBJ1-2	ASSERGQGVYGYT
TRBV18	-	TRBJ2-1	ASSPPQTSSYNEQF
TRBV7-3	-	TRBJ2-3	ASSRTRVGDTQY
TRBV7-9	-	TRBJ1-4	ASSEPGGGTNEKLF
TRBV6-4	-	TRBJ2-3	ASRRPSDTQY
TRBV7-9	-	TRBJ2-4	ASSPPPPQNIQY
TRBV4-1	-	TRBJ2-5	ASSQTDTQETQY
TRBV29-1	once	TRBJ2-1	SVEVISRNEQF
TRBV5-4	-	TRBJ1-5	ASSGGADSNQPQH
TRBV11-2	-	TRBJ2-1	ASRIGQSSYNEQF
TRBV6-1	-	TRBJ2-3	ASSLPGGTQY
TRBV14	-	TRBJ2-1	ASSPEVMTGFSYNEQF
TRBV28	-	TRBJ1-5	ASSLWGRGANQPQH
TRBV7-6	once	TRBJ2-3	ASSLADSGGDTQY
TRBV27	-	TRBJ2-7	ASSATPFGPKY